This T cell receptor (beta chain) was identified in a study of T cell repertoires in cytomegalovirus infection. As for the study in general: Newly reported HLA-C-restricted and thoroughly characterized HLA-B-restricted CMV epitopes were employed.

This clonotype was counted ten times or more. Its antigen remains unknown. V shed 5 bases, J shed 0 bases, and the junction held 3 bases outside the gene matches. CDR3 length: 15 amino acids. CDR1 SGHTA and CDR2 FQGTGA come from the germline V gene. One entry per CDR3 protein results from TCRdb running MiXCR on the reads. This repertoire shows roughly 990,000 distinct CDR3 sequences, approximately 33% found once; its top ten account for 10% to 15%. This chain joins TRBV7-3 and TRBJ2-3, with 9 bases aligning to TRBD1. The source material was cultured CD8+ T cells from PBMCs, sampled from culture after CMV antigen stimulation. This clonotype originated in a human donor in good health (CMV status not recorded). Some clones in this sample may be carry-over from other donors' samples. The CDR3: CASSPGQGSTDTQYF. CDR3 DNA: TGTGCCAGCAGCCCAGGACAGGGGAGCACAGATACGCAGTATTTT.